This TCR beta chain is from a study of T cell responses to AZD1222 COVID-19 vaccine. Study findings and constraints: Repertoires were sampled only after the peak T cell response. In a largely white British group with more females than males, clonal diversity was possibly underestimated. Targets within unmutated variant regions were reportedly found for nearly half of spike-specific TCRs.

This table comes from immunoSEQ multiplex PCR, and its TCRdb copy is limited to in-frame clones, with some not included. The sample gives under 150,000 clones, approximately 82% of which show up once; about 28% is in the top ten. As to this clone: The antigen is unknown.

The CDR3 is 16 amino acids. Looked up from germline, CDR1 is KGHSH and CDR2 is LQKENI. Trimming took 2 bases from V and 2 from J, leaving 12 bases between them. The chain links TRBV18 to TRBJ2-2; no clear D. The TCR sequence derives from an adult who received the AZD1222 COVID-19 vaccine. Specimen: peripheral blood, collected 28 days after the second AZD1222 dose. The CDR3 DNA is TGTGCCAGCTCACCAGCCCAGATTCAAAACACCGGGGAGCTGTTTTTT. Amino acids: CASSPAQIQNTGELFF.